The rows below give T cell receptor beta chains drawn from one sample of a study of blood T cell repertoires in COVID-19. Profiling relied on immunoSEQ multiplex PCR, and the TCRdb table lists in-frame clones only, not all of them. This sample has around 280,000 clones, with more than 75% found just once. Sequenced: peripheral blood. The source of these receptors is a man aged 65 to 85 with acute or convalescent COVID-19. Both conserved end residues are part of each CDR3. A D gene is named only where the DNA matches it firmly. Clone size is given for some rows only: seen once, a few or many times, or a class if the clone is expanded.

CDR3nt: TGTGCCAGCAGCGCCGACATCTCCTACAATGAGCAGTTCTTC; CDR3aa: CASSADISYNEQFF; j_gene: TRBJ2-1; v_gene: TRBV9; d_gene: -; abundance: -
CDR3nt: TGTGCCAGTAGTATAGGCCGGACTTCGAATGAAAAACTGTTTTTT; CDR3aa: CASSIGRTSNEKLFF; j_gene: TRBJ1-4; v_gene: TRBV19; d_gene: -; abundance: few
CDR3nt: TGTGCCAGCAGCCAAGGGGGCTTCAACTATGGCTACACCTTC; CDR3aa: CASSQGGFNYGYTF; j_gene: TRBJ1-2; v_gene: TRBV4-2; d_gene: -; abundance: -
CDR3nt: TGCAGCGCGCGACAGGGTTCCTACGAGCAGTACTTC; CDR3aa: CSARQGSYEQYF; j_gene: TRBJ2-7; v_gene: TRBV29-1; d_gene: TRBD1; abundance: -
CDR3nt: TGTGCCACCAGTTCGGGGACCATATATTTT; CDR3aa: CATSSGTIYF; j_gene: TRBJ1-3; v_gene: TRBV10-3; d_gene: -; abundance: -
CDR3nt: TGCGCCAGCAGCTTACAGGGGAATCAGCCCCAGCATTTT; CDR3aa: CASSLQGNQPQHF; j_gene: TRBJ1-5; v_gene: TRBV5-1; d_gene: TRBD1; abundance: -
CDR3nt: TGTGCCAGCTCACCTTCCAGGACAGTAGTTTTCTACACCTTC; CDR3aa: CASSPSRTVVFYTF; j_gene: TRBJ1-2; v_gene: TRBV18; d_gene: -; abundance: few
CDR3nt: TGTGCCAGCAGTGAAACGGGAGAGCAGTACTTC; CDR3aa: CASSETGEQYF; j_gene: TRBJ2-7; v_gene: TRBV2; d_gene: -; abundance: -
CDR3nt: TGTGCCAGCAGCCTGACAGGGGATCCATACAATGAGCAGTTCTTC; CDR3aa: CASSLTGDPYNEQFF; j_gene: TRBJ2-1; v_gene: TRBV9; d_gene: TRBD1; abundance: -
CDR3nt: TGTGCCAGCAGCTCCTACCTAGCGGGGGGGCGAGATACGCAGTATTTT; CDR3aa: CASSSYLAGGRDTQYF; j_gene: TRBJ2-3; v_gene: TRBV7-2; d_gene: TRBD2; abundance: -
CDR3nt: TGTGCCGGAGCGTCTGGGGACAGGTCCTATGGCTACACCTTC; CDR3aa: CAGASGDRSYGYTF; j_gene: TRBJ1-2; v_gene: TRBV28; d_gene: TRBD1; abundance: once
CDR3nt: TGTGCCAGCAGGGCCGGGGGTCGCCCCCGGGAAAAACTGTTTTTT; CDR3aa: CASRAGGRPREKLFF; j_gene: TRBJ1-4; v_gene: TRBV28; d_gene: -; abundance: -
CDR3nt: TGTGCCAGCAGTCAACAGGGTTCGGGGAACACTGAAGCTTTCTTT; CDR3aa: CASSQQGSGNTEAFF; j_gene: TRBJ1-1; v_gene: TRBV2; d_gene: -; abundance: -
CDR3nt: TGTGCCAGTAGTAGGACAGGGGGCACCGGGGAGCTGTTTTTT; CDR3aa: CASSRTGGTGELFF; j_gene: TRBJ2-2; v_gene: TRBV19; d_gene: TRBD1; abundance: -
CDR3nt: TGCGCCAGCAGCCCAACCGGGACAGCAAACACCGGGGAGCTGTTTTTT; CDR3aa: CASSPTGTANTGELFF; j_gene: TRBJ2-2; v_gene: TRBV4-1; d_gene: TRBD1; abundance: -
CDR3nt: TGCGCCAGCAGCCCAGGGGTAAACACAGATACGCAGTATTTT; CDR3aa: CASSPGVNTDTQYF; j_gene: TRBJ2-3; v_gene: TRBV5-1; d_gene: -; abundance: once
CDR3nt: TGTGCCAGTAGTATAGACACGTGGAGCAATGAGCAGTTCTTC; CDR3aa: CASSIDTWSNEQFF; j_gene: TRBJ2-1; v_gene: TRBV19; d_gene: -; abundance: -
CDR3nt: TGTGCCAGCAGTGCCGGTATAGGGAGAAGCTCCTACAATGAGCAGTTCTTC; CDR3aa: CASSAGIGRSSYNEQFF; j_gene: TRBJ2-1; v_gene: TRBV6-2/TRBV6-3; d_gene: -; abundance: -
CDR3nt: TGTGCCAGCATCAATACAGGTGCCGGGGAGCTGTTTTTT; CDR3aa: CASINTGAGELFF; j_gene: TRBJ2-2; v_gene: TRBV7-2; d_gene: -; abundance: few
CDR3nt: TGTGCCAGTAGTATTAGACCAAACCGGGGAGAAAAACTGTTTTTT; CDR3aa: CASSIRPNRGEKLFF; j_gene: TRBJ1-4; v_gene: TRBV19; d_gene: -; abundance: -
CDR3nt: TGTGCCAGCAGACAGAGCGGGAGGCCCACAGATACGCAGTATTTT; CDR3aa: CASRQSGRPTDTQYF; j_gene: TRBJ2-3; v_gene: TRBV3-1/TRBV3-2; d_gene: TRBD2; abundance: -
CDR3nt: TGCGCCAGCAGCTTGGCCGCGGACAGCAGCAAAAAACTGTTTTTT; CDR3aa: CASSLAADSSKKLFF; j_gene: TRBJ1-4; v_gene: TRBV5-1; d_gene: -; abundance: -
CDR3nt: TGTGCCTTGCAGTCCACAAACTCTGGAAACACCATATATTTT; CDR3aa: CALQSTNSGNTIYF; j_gene: TRBJ1-3; v_gene: TRBV30; d_gene: -; abundance: -
CDR3nt: TGTGCCAGCACCCCGCTTGGGCGTAATGGCTACACCTTC; CDR3aa: CASTPLGRNGYTF; j_gene: TRBJ1-2; v_gene: TRBV6-2/TRBV6-3; d_gene: -; abundance: -
CDR3nt: TGTGCCAGCAGCTTAGACATCGATTACGAGCAGTACTTC; CDR3aa: CASSLDIDYEQYF; j_gene: TRBJ2-7; v_gene: TRBV7-9; d_gene: -; abundance: -
CDR3nt: TGTGCCAGCAGCTTAGCCCACAGGGGTCCCTACGAGCAGTACTTC; CDR3aa: CASSLAHRGPYEQYF; j_gene: TRBJ2-7; v_gene: TRBV7-2; d_gene: TRBD1; abundance: once
CDR3nt: TGTGCCAGTAGTTCCATGACAAGGGGGAACACTGAAGCTTTCTTT; CDR3aa: CASSSMTRGNTEAFF; j_gene: TRBJ1-1; v_gene: TRBV19; d_gene: -; abundance: -
CDR3nt: TGTGCCAGCAGCTCGGACCGGAGGGGCACAGATACGCAGTATTTT; CDR3aa: CASSSDRRGTDTQYF; j_gene: TRBJ2-3; v_gene: TRBV5-4; d_gene: -; abundance: few
CDR3nt: TGTGCCAGCAGTTACTCCGGGGGGGCAAATGAGCAGTTCTTC; CDR3aa: CASSYSGGANEQFF; j_gene: TRBJ2-1; v_gene: TRBV6-6; d_gene: TRBD2; abundance: -
CDR3nt: TGTGCCAGCAGCGTAGCGGGGACAGGGTACAATGAGCAGTTCTTC; CDR3aa: CASSVAGTGYNEQFF; j_gene: TRBJ2-1; v_gene: TRBV9; d_gene: TRBD1; abundance: -
CDR3nt: TGCAGTGCTAGAGAGAACAACGAAGCTTTCTTT; CDR3aa: CSARENNEAFF; j_gene: TRBJ1-1; v_gene: TRBV20-1; d_gene: -; abundance: -
CDR3nt: TGTGCCAGCAGAGCGAGCAGGGGAAACGGCGGGGGAGCTTTCTTT; CDR3aa: CASRASRGNGGGAFF; j_gene: TRBJ1-1; v_gene: TRBV6-5; d_gene: -; abundance: -
CDR3nt: TGCAGCGCCCTGACACCAACTAATGAAAAACTGTTTTTT; CDR3aa: CSALTPTNEKLFF; j_gene: TRBJ1-4; v_gene: TRBV29-1; d_gene: -; abundance: once
CDR3nt: TGTGCCAGCAGCCTACCACGTCGGGGGGCTGAAGCTTTCTTT; CDR3aa: CASSLPRRGAEAFF; j_gene: TRBJ1-1; v_gene: TRBV5-8; d_gene: -; abundance: -
CDR3nt: TGTGCCGTGGCTAGCGGGGGTCAAGAGACCCAGTACTTC; CDR3aa: CAVASGGQETQYF; j_gene: TRBJ2-5; v_gene: TRBV10-3; d_gene: TRBD2; abundance: -
CDR3nt: TGTGCCTGTCGCACAGAGAACACCGGGGAGCTGTTTTTT; CDR3aa: CACRTENTGELFF; j_gene: TRBJ2-2; v_gene: TRBV30; d_gene: -; abundance: -
CDR3nt: TGTGCCAGCAGCCGGCAGGGGGCGATCCGGGACACTGAAGCTTTCTTT; CDR3aa: CASSRQGAIRDTEAFF; j_gene: TRBJ1-1; v_gene: TRBV2; d_gene: TRBD1; abundance: -
CDR3nt: TGTGCCAGCAGCTTAAGGGGGCCTAACGGGGAGCTGTTTTTT; CDR3aa: CASSLRGPNGELFF; j_gene: TRBJ2-2; v_gene: TRBV11-3; d_gene: TRBD1; abundance: few
CDR3nt: TGTGCCAGCAGTTTATCGCCAGGCTCTGGGGCCAACGTCCTGACTTTC; CDR3aa: CASSLSPGSGANVLTF; j_gene: TRBJ2-6; v_gene: TRBV27; d_gene: -; abundance: once
CDR3nt: TGCGCCAGCAGCCAAACGGGAGCTACCCCCTACGAGCAGTACTTC; CDR3aa: CASSQTGATPYEQYF; j_gene: TRBJ2-7; v_gene: TRBV4-3; d_gene: -; abundance: -
CDR3nt: TGTGCCAGCAGCTCGACAGTGTCGGGGACCCAGTACTTC; CDR3aa: CASSSTVSGTQYF; j_gene: TRBJ2-5; v_gene: TRBV28; d_gene: -; abundance: -
CDR3nt: TGTGCCAGCAGCCCCGACCAGACAGAGGTTTTGTTCTTC; CDR3aa: CASSPDQTEVLFF; j_gene: TRBJ2-1; v_gene: TRBV7-2; d_gene: -; abundance: -
CDR3nt: TGTGCCAGCAGACAAACTAGCGGGGCCGGAGATACGCAGTATTTT; CDR3aa: CASRQTSGAGDTQYF; j_gene: TRBJ2-3; v_gene: TRBV7-3; d_gene: TRBD2; abundance: -
CDR3nt: TGTGCCAGCGCCGACAGGGGTCTGAACAATGAGCAGTTCTTC; CDR3aa: CASADRGLNNEQFF; j_gene: TRBJ2-1; v_gene: TRBV6-5; d_gene: TRBD1; abundance: once
CDR3nt: TGTGCCAGGTTCGACAGGCACACCGGGGAGCTGTTTTTT; CDR3aa: CARFDRHTGELFF; j_gene: TRBJ2-2; v_gene: TRBV6-4; d_gene: -; abundance: -
CDR3nt: TGTGCCAGCGCCTGGACAGGGCCACAAGAGACCCAGTACTTC; CDR3aa: CASAWTGPQETQYF; j_gene: TRBJ2-5; v_gene: TRBV7-2; d_gene: TRBD1; abundance: -
CDR3nt: TGTGCCAGCAGCTTAGACAGGAACACTGAAGCTTTCTTT; CDR3aa: CASSLDRNTEAFF; j_gene: TRBJ1-1; v_gene: TRBV7-8; d_gene: -; abundance: -
CDR3nt: TGTGCCAGCAGTCAGGTCCACTACGAGCAGTACTTC; CDR3aa: CASSQVHYEQYF; j_gene: TRBJ2-7; v_gene: TRBV28; d_gene: -; abundance: -
CDR3nt: TGCAGCGTTGATACACCGGGTGTTAGCACAGATACGCAGTATTTT; CDR3aa: CSVDTPGVSTDTQYF; j_gene: TRBJ2-3; v_gene: TRBV29-1; d_gene: -; abundance: few
CDR3nt: TGCAGCGTTGCGCGGGGGAGCACTGAAGCTTTCTTT; CDR3aa: CSVARGSTEAFF; j_gene: TRBJ1-1; v_gene: TRBV29-1; d_gene: -; abundance: -
CDR3nt: TGTGCCAGCAGTGCAGAAAACTATGGCTACACCTTC; CDR3aa: CASSAENYGYTF; j_gene: TRBJ1-2; v_gene: TRBV2; d_gene: -; abundance: -
CDR3nt: TGTGCCAGCACCGCAGAGGCCAATTCACCCCTCCACTTT; CDR3aa: CASTAEANSPLHF; j_gene: TRBJ1-6; v_gene: TRBV28; d_gene: -; abundance: -
CDR3nt: TGTGCCAGCAGCCAAGGGAGTTCCTACAATGAGCAGTTCTTC; CDR3aa: CASSQGSSYNEQFF; j_gene: TRBJ2-1; v_gene: TRBV4-2; d_gene: -; abundance: -
CDR3nt: TGTGCCAGCTCACCAGCTATTAATGAAAAACTGTTTTTT; CDR3aa: CASSPAINEKLFF; j_gene: TRBJ1-4; v_gene: TRBV18; d_gene: -; abundance: -
CDR3nt: TGTGCCAGCAGTGATCCCGGACAGGGCCTTTATGAAGCTTTCTTT; CDR3aa: CASSDPGQGLYEAFF; j_gene: TRBJ1-1; v_gene: TRBV25-1; d_gene: TRBD1; abundance: -
CDR3nt: TGTGCCATCAAGGGGGGGCAGGACACTGAAGCTTTCTTT; CDR3aa: CAIKGGQDTEAFF; j_gene: TRBJ1-1; v_gene: TRBV10-3; d_gene: -; abundance: -